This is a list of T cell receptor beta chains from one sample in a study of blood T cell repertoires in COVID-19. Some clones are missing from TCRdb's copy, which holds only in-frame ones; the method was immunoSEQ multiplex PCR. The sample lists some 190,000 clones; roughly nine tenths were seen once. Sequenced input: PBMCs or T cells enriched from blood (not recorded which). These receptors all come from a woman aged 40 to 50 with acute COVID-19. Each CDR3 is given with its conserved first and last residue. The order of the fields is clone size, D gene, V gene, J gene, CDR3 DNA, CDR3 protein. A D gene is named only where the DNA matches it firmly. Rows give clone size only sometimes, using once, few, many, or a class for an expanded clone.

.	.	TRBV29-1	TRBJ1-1	TGCAGCTCGAGGGCTGCGAACACTGAAGCTTTCTTT	CSSRAANTEAFF
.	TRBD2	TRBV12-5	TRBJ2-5	TGTGCTAGTGGTTTGAGTGCGGGGGGCAGAGAGACCCAGTACTTC	CASGLSAGGRETQYF
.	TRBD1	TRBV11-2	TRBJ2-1	TGTGCCAGCAGCGGCACCGGGACAGGGGACAATGAGCAGTTCTTC	CASSGTGTGDNEQFF
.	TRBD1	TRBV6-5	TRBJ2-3	TGTGCCAGCAGTTCGGGACAGGGGACCCTCACAGATACGCAGTATTTT	CASSSGQGTLTDTQYF
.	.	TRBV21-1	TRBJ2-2	TGTGCCAGCGGTAGTTGGACAAGGAACACCGGGGAGCTGTTTTTT	CASGSWTRNTGELFF
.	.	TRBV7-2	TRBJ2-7	TGTGCCAGCAGCTTATTGTCGCGGTACGAGCAGTACTTC	CASSLLSRYEQYF
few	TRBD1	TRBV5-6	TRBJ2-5	TGTGCCAGCAGCTTGGACAGGGGGGCTATGGAGACCCAGTACTTC	CASSLDRGAMETQYF
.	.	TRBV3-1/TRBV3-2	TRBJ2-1	TGTGCCAGCAGCCAAGATCATAATGGGCTAGCGAAGTTCTTC	CASSQDHNGLAKFF
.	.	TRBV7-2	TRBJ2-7	TGTGCCAGCAGCCCCGAGGGGGGGGCATTCTACGAGCAGTACTTC	CASSPEGGAFYEQYF
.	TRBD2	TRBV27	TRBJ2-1	TGTGCCAGCAGTTTAAGACTAGCGGAGTCCTTTGAGCAGTTCTTC	CASSLRLAESFEQFF
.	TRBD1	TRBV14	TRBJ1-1	TGTGCCAGCAGCCAGCGACAGGGGGGTGAAGCTTTCTTT	CASSQRQGGEAFF
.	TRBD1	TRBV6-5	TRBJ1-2	TGTGCCAGCAGCAGACAGGGGGCGAGCTACACCTTC	CASSRQGASYTF
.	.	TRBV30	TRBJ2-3	TGTGCCTGGAGTGTACAACCGGGATGGGGAGCAGATACGCAGTATTTT	CAWSVQPGWGADTQYF
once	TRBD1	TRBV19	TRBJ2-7	TGTGCCAGTAGTAGGGGACAGTCTAGCTCCTACGAGCAGTACTTC	CASSRGQSSSYEQYF
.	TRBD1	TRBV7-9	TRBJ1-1	TGTGCCAGCAGCTCGGACAGGGCCGGAAACACTGAAGCTTTCTTT	CASSSDRAGNTEAFF
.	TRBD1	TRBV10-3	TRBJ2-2	TGTGCCATCAGCCCCGGACAGGGGGCTTCCGGGGAGCTGTTTTTT	CAISPGQGASGELFF
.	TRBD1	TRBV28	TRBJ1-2	TGTGCCAGCAGAGGGACAGGGGTCGATGGCTACACCTTC	CASRGTGVDGYTF
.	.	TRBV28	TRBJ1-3	TGTGCCAGCAGTCACTCTGGAAACACCATATATTTT	CASSHSGNTIYF
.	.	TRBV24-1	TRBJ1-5	TGTGCCACCAGTGATGGCAGGACAGCTAATCAGCCCCAGCATTTT	CATSDGRTANQPQHF
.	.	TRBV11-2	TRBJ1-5	TGTGCCAGCAGCTTAGGGGGGGTGAATCAGCCCCAGCATTTT	CASSLGGVNQPQHF
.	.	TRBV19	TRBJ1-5	TGTGCCAGTAGCATATATGCTCGGGAACAGCCCCAGCATTTT	CASSIYAREQPQHF
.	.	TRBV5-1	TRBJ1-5	TGCGCCAGCAAGCGGGGAGATAATCAGCCCCAGCATTTT	CASKRGDNQPQHF
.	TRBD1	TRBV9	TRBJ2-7	TGTGCCAGCAGCGTAGGCGCAGGGGGCGCCGCCGAGCAGTACTTC	CASSVGAGGAAEQYF
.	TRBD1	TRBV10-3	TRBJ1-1	TGTGCCATCAGTGAGTCGAGGACAGGGGTACTGGAAGCTTTCTTT	CAISESRTGVLEAFF
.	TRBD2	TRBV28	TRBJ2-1	TGTGCCTCGACCCCCGGGGAGGGCCCCTACAATGAGCAGTTCTTC	CASTPGEGPYNEQFF
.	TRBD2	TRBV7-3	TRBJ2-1	TGTGCCAGCAGCTTAGGGACTAGTCGGTACAATGAGCAGTTCTTC	CASSLGTSRYNEQFF
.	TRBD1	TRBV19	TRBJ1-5	TGTGCCAGTGTTGACAGGGGAAGTCAGCCCCAGCATTTT	CASVDRGSQPQHF
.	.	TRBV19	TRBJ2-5	TGTGCCAGTAGTATGTCGGAGACCCAGTACTTC	CASSMSETQYF
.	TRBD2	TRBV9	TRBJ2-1	TGTGCCAGCAGCGCCCGACTAGCGGGAGGGCCGCGCAATGAGCAGTTCTTC	CASSARLAGGPRNEQFF
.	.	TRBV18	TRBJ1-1	TGTGCCAGCTCACCAGAGGAGGGGCGAACGGCTGAAGCTTTCTTT	CASSPEEGRTAEAFF
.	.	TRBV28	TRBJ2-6	TGTGCCAGCAGCCTTCCAGGGCTCGGGGCCAACGTCCTGACTTTC	CASSLPGLGANVLTF
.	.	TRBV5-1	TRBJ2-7	TGCGCCAGCAGCTTGGATCCGGGGAACTACGAGCAGTACTTC	CASSLDPGNYEQYF
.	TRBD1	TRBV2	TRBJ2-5	TGTGCCAGCAGCTCCGACAGGGCCAGACAAGAGACCCAGTACTTC	CASSSDRARQETQYF
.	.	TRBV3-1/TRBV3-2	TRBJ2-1	TGTGCCAGCAGCCAGAGAGGAGGGAATGAGCAGTTCTTC	CASSQRGGNEQFF
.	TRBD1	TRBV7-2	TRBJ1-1	TGTGCCAGCAGACTACTGGGACAGGCTTTTGGTGAAGCTTTCTTT	CASRLLGQAFGEAFF
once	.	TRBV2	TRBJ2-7	TGTGCCAGCAGTGACTCGTCCAGCTACGAGCAGTACTTC	CASSDSSSYEQYF
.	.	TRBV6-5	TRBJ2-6	TGTGCCAGCAGGTTAGGGGGCTCTGGGGCCAACGTCCTGACTTTC	CASRLGGSGANVLTF
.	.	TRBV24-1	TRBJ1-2	TGTGCCACCAGTGATTACAGTGATGGCTACACCTTC	CATSDYSDGYTF
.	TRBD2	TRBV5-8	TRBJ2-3	TGTGCCTATGGTGGTAGCGGGGACACAGATACGCAGTATTTT	CAYGGSGDTDTQYF
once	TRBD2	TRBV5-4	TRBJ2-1	TGTGCCAGCAGCATCCCGGGGGCGGGACTAGCGGGGGCCTACAATGAGCAGTTCTTC	CASSIPGAGLAGAYNEQFF